This TCR beta chain was captured by sequencing in a study of cytomegalovirus exposure and HLA in healthy donors. Study context: HLA-typed donors contributed 80 million or so unique TCRs, which were held in an early data release. General study findings and limits: By a later analysis, the bulk of CMV-associated TCR beta chains appeared HLA-restricted. Association of a missense DCLRE1C variant with TCR beta V- and J-gene trimming was reported in a later analysis.

The CDR3 covers 15 residues. In germline, CDR1 is PRHDT, CDR2 FYEKMQ (reference sequence). Trimming cost V 5 bases and J 1 base, with 12 bases left between them. In the case of this clone: The antigen is not known.

The primer mix had 60 Vbeta and 13 Jbeta primers. Method: immunoSEQ multiplex PCR; TCRdb's copy keeps in-frame clones and lacks some. The sample has some 120,000 clones; around 80% are singletons. At collection, donors were nominally healthy, but unrecorded immune exposures were probable. The sequencing input was PBMCs. The chain uses TRBV13 and TRBJ1-5; tentatively, D is TRBD1 (5 bases). This receptor was obtained from a man younger than 35 in good health and CMV-seronegative. The CDR3 DNA follows: TGTGCCAGCAGCCTACAGGTGGAAAGCAATCAGCCCCAGCATTTT. Translated, it gives CASSLQVESNQPQHF.